This TCR beta chain was captured in a study of blood T cell repertoires in COVID-19. TCRdb's table, derived via immunoSEQ multiplex PCR, lists solely in-frame clones and lacks some. The table includes approximately 150,000 clones, about four fifths detected once. Between the trimmed V and J ends, which lost 7 bases and 5 bases, there was a span of 16 bases. This CDR3 is built from 15 residues. Per germline, CDR1 SGHDT and CDR2 YYEEEE. The gene calls are TRBV5-6 and TRBJ1-6; possible D gene TRBD1, 6 bases. The receptor's source is a man aged 60 to 75 with acute or convalescent COVID-19. The sample was peripheral blood. In nucleotides, the CDR3 is TGTGCCAGCTCCTCGGGGGGCATAGATAATTCACCCCTCCACTTT. Encoded protein: CASSSGGIDNSPLHF.